This T cell receptor (beta chain) was observed in a study of blood T cells in healthy people across ages. A J-beta primer mix and a sample-barcoded 5' primer were used in a second PCR of roughly 6 to 12 cycles. TCRdb reanalysed the 5' RACE reads using MiXCR and keeps one entry per CDR3 protein. This sample yields roughly 800,000 distinct CDR3 sequences, of which approximately 25% are seen a single time; more than 3% belongs to the top ten. This clonotype was counted a few times. The CDR3 runs to 15 residues. CDR1 MDHEN and CDR2 SYDVKM come from the germline V gene. The same sample was also studied in work on T cells of mothers and their children. That paper states: Each child contributed around 3 million TCR beta CDR3 reads, while each mother contributed over 8 million. Related mother-child pairs shared marginally more repertoire than unrelated pairs, though not significantly.

The sequenced sample consisted of blood. The V gene is TRBV28, the J gene TRBJ2-5, with TRBD2 matching over 7 bases. The better agreement between TRBJ2-1 and the DNA end casts doubt on the J call. The TCR sequence derives from a boy between 5 and 17 years old in good health. The CDR3 loop is CASSKRAGTTNEQFF. As DNA, the CDR3 is TGTGCCAGCAGCAAAAGAGCGGGAACCACCAATGAGCAGTTCTTC.